These T cell receptor beta chains were read from a single sample in a study of T-cell reconstitution after alpha-beta-depleted transplantation in children. TCRdb redid the calling of the PCR reads with MiXCR, one entry per CDR3 protein. In the table there are hundreds of thousands of distinct CDR3 sequences, 23% of which are singletons. The material sequenced was PBMCs, mostly from graft donor cells, taken 360 days after TCRalphabeta/CD19-depleted stem cell transplant. The receptors stem from a boy younger than two who had a stem cell transplant for acute myeloid leukemia, so the T cells may come from the graft donor. The CDR3 runs from the conserved cysteine through the conserved F or W. The order of the fields is V gene, D gene, J gene, clone size, CDR3 protein, CDR3 DNA. D genes are given only for firm matches. Rows give clone size only sometimes, using once, few, many, or a class for an expanded clone.

V gene: TRBV5-1
D gene: -
J gene: TRBJ2-2
clone size: -
CDR3 protein: CASSLGDRTNTGELFF
CDR3 DNA: TGCGCCAGCAGCTTGGGTGACAGGACGAACACCGGGGAGCTGTTTTTT

V gene: TRBV4-1
D gene: -
J gene: TRBJ2-2
clone size: -
CDR3 protein: CASSQTVYANTGELFF
CDR3 DNA: TGCGCCAGCAGTCAGACAGTTTACGCGAACACCGGGGAGCTGTTTTTT

V gene: TRBV27
D gene: -
J gene: TRBJ2-1
clone size: many
CDR3 protein: CASSLTGNEQFF
CDR3 DNA: TGTGCCAGCAGTCTGACAGGCAATGAGCAGTTCTTC

V gene: TRBV6-1
D gene: TRBD1
J gene: TRBJ1-3
clone size: -
CDR3 protein: CASSPRDRVRSSGNTIYF
CDR3 DNA: TGTGCCAGCAGCCCCCGGGACAGGGTGAGGTCCTCTGGAAACACCATATATTTT

V gene: TRBV20-1
D gene: -
J gene: TRBJ2-5
clone size: many
CDR3 protein: CSARVGTETQYF
CDR3 DNA: TGCAGTGCTAGAGTAGGGACAGAGACCCAGTACTTC

V gene: TRBV7-2
D gene: -
J gene: TRBJ2-1
clone size: -
CDR3 protein: CASSLDGGYEQFF
CDR3 DNA: TGTGCCAGCAGCTTAGACGGCGGGTATGAGCAGTTCTTC

V gene: TRBV20-1
D gene: -
J gene: TRBJ1-1
clone size: -
CDR3 protein: CSARDSRVNTEAFF
CDR3 DNA: TGCAGTGCTAGAGATAGCAGGGTGAACACTGAAGCTTTCTTT

V gene: TRBV20-1
D gene: TRBD2
J gene: TRBJ2-1
clone size: few
CDR3 protein: CSAAGLAGGHNEQFF
CDR3 DNA: TGCAGTGCTGCGGGACTAGCGGGGGGGCACAATGAGCAGTTCTTC

V gene: TRBV29-1
D gene: -
J gene: TRBJ2-1
clone size: many
CDR3 protein: CSVRRGGTYNEQFF
CDR3 DNA: TGCAGCGTTCGGCGGGGTGGGACCTACAATGAGCAGTTCTTC

V gene: TRBV12-3/TRBV12-4
D gene: -
J gene: TRBJ2-3
clone size: -
CDR3 protein: CASSFRGTTDTQYF
CDR3 DNA: TGTGCCAGCAGTTTTCGGGGCACCACAGATACGCAGTATTTT

V gene: TRBV7-9
D gene: -
J gene: TRBJ2-3
clone size: many
CDR3 protein: CASSVHADTQYF
CDR3 DNA: TGTGCCAGCAGCGTTCACGCAGATACGCAGTATTTT

V gene: TRBV7-9
D gene: -
J gene: TRBJ2-2
clone size: -
CDR3 protein: CASSLGQPKRTGELFF
CDR3 DNA: TGTGCCAGCAGCTTAGGACAGCCCAAGAGAACCGGGGAGCTGTTTTTT

V gene: TRBV10-3
D gene: -
J gene: TRBJ1-6
clone size: few
CDR3 protein: CAISDETQVNSPLHF
CDR3 DNA: TGTGCCATCAGTGATGAAACACAAGTAAATTCACCCCTCCACTTT

V gene: TRBV20-1
D gene: -
J gene: TRBJ1-3
clone size: few
CDR3 protein: CSALQGNGNTIYF
CDR3 DNA: TGCAGTGCTCTCCAGGGGAACGGAAACACCATATATTTT

V gene: TRBV12-3/TRBV12-4
D gene: -
J gene: TRBJ2-7
clone size: -
CDR3 protein: CASSNLYEQYF
CDR3 DNA: TGTGCAAGCAGTAACCTCTACGAGCAGTACTTC

V gene: TRBV7-2
D gene: -
J gene: TRBJ1-6
clone size: -
CDR3 protein: CASSLALQVENSPLHF
CDR3 DNA: TGTGCCAGCAGCTTAGCGCTACAGGTGGAAAATTCACCCCTCCACTTT

V gene: TRBV29-1
D gene: -
J gene: TRBJ2-3
clone size: many
CDR3 protein: CSVEARSSEPSTDTQYF
CDR3 DNA: TGCAGCGTTGAAGCGAGGTCGTCCGAACCCAGCACAGATACGCAGTATTTT

V gene: TRBV5-6
D gene: -
J gene: TRBJ2-3
clone size: many
CDR3 protein: CASSLLELSTDTQYF
CDR3 DNA: TGTGCCAGCAGCCTCTTGGAGCTTAGCACAGATACGCAGTATTTT

V gene: TRBV25-1
D gene: TRBD2
J gene: TRBJ2-3
clone size: many
CDR3 protein: CASSEWSPGTSGTDTQYF
CDR3 DNA: TGTGCCAGCAGTGAATGGTCTCCCGGGACTAGTGGGACAGATACGCAGTATTTT

V gene: TRBV20-1
D gene: -
J gene: TRBJ2-3
clone size: -
CDR3 protein: CSVGPGALDTQYF
CDR3 DNA: TGCAGTGTTGGACCAGGGGCCTTAGATACGCAGTATTTT

V gene: TRBV15
D gene: -
J gene: TRBJ1-1
clone size: few
CDR3 protein: CATSRVGTPRETEAFF
CDR3 DNA: TGTGCCACCAGCAGAGTTGGGACTCCGAGGGAAACTGAAGCTTTCTTT

V gene: TRBV6-2/TRBV6-3
D gene: TRBD1
J gene: TRBJ2-1
clone size: many
CDR3 protein: CASSDRGAHYNEQFF
CDR3 DNA: TGTGCCAGCAGTGACAGGGGTGCCCATTACAATGAGCAGTTCTTC

V gene: TRBV10-3
D gene: -
J gene: TRBJ2-5
clone size: many
CDR3 protein: CAISDMGGEETQYF
CDR3 DNA: TGTGCCATCAGTGATATGGGGGGAGAAGAGACCCAGTACTTC

V gene: TRBV12-3/TRBV12-4
D gene: TRBD1
J gene: TRBJ1-1
clone size: -
CDR3 protein: CASHDRVTEAFF
CDR3 DNA: TGTGCCAGCCACGACAGGGTAACTGAAGCTTTCTTT

V gene: TRBV28
D gene: -
J gene: TRBJ2-5
clone size: many
CDR3 protein: CASSGGVKETQYF
CDR3 DNA: TGTGCCAGCAGTGGAGGGGTCAAAGAGACCCAGTACTTC

V gene: TRBV7-6
D gene: TRBD1
J gene: TRBJ2-1
clone size: few
CDR3 protein: CASSLGYTGQGAESEQFF
CDR3 DNA: TGTGCCAGCAGCTTAGGTTACACGGGACAGGGGGCTGAGAGTGAGCAGTTCTTC

V gene: TRBV20-1
D gene: -
J gene: TRBJ1-2
clone size: few
CDR3 protein: CSAGSGGDNYGYTF
CDR3 DNA: TGCAGTGCTGGCTCGGGTGGGGACAACTATGGCTACACCTTC

V gene: TRBV12-3/TRBV12-4
D gene: -
J gene: TRBJ2-3
clone size: many
CDR3 protein: CASSFRGGGTDTQYF
CDR3 DNA: TGTGCCAGCAGTTTCCGGGGCGGAGGCACAGATACGCAGTATTTT

V gene: TRBV6-1
D gene: -
J gene: TRBJ2-7
clone size: -
CDR3 protein: CASSEVGLRQYF
CDR3 DNA: TGTGCCAGCAGTGAAGTAGGACTCCGCCAGTACTTC

V gene: TRBV20-1
D gene: -
J gene: TRBJ2-3
clone size: many
CDR3 protein: CSAPTPGTGWADTQYF
CDR3 DNA: TGCAGTGCTCCCACCCCGGGAACGGGGTGGGCAGATACGCAGTATTTT

V gene: TRBV18
D gene: TRBD1
J gene: TRBJ2-1
clone size: few
CDR3 protein: CASSPGRGPGNEQFF
CDR3 DNA: TGTGCCAGCTCACCGGGCAGGGGGCCCGGAAATGAGCAGTTCTTC

V gene: TRBV27
D gene: -
J gene: TRBJ2-3
clone size: many
CDR3 protein: CASSLGGGGASDTQYF
CDR3 DNA: TGTGCCAGCAGTTTAGGGGGGGGCGGGGCTTCAGATACGCAGTATTTT

V gene: TRBV5-4
D gene: -
J gene: TRBJ2-1
clone size: -
CDR3 protein: CASSLMVRPAGDEQFF
CDR3 DNA: TGTGCCAGCAGCTTGATGGTCAGACCTGCGGGTGATGAGCAGTTCTTC

V gene: TRBV4-2
D gene: TRBD2
J gene: TRBJ2-1
clone size: few
CDR3 protein: CASSQDRLAGFNEQFF
CDR3 DNA: TGTGCCAGCAGCCAAGATCGGCTAGCGGGCTTCAATGAGCAGTTCTTC

V gene: TRBV10-3
D gene: TRBD1
J gene: TRBJ1-1
clone size: -
CDR3 protein: CATDAGGPEAFF
CDR3 DNA: TGTGCCACCGACGCAGGGGGCCCTGAAGCTTTCTTT

V gene: TRBV29-1
D gene: TRBD1
J gene: TRBJ1-2
clone size: few
CDR3 protein: CSATGTGDGDGYTF
CDR3 DNA: TGCAGCGCGACCGGGACAGGGGACGGGGATGGCTACACCTTC

V gene: TRBV7-6
D gene: -
J gene: TRBJ2-2
clone size: few
CDR3 protein: CASSADTSTGELFF
CDR3 DNA: TGTGCCAGCAGCGCCGACACTAGCACCGGGGAGCTGTTTTTT